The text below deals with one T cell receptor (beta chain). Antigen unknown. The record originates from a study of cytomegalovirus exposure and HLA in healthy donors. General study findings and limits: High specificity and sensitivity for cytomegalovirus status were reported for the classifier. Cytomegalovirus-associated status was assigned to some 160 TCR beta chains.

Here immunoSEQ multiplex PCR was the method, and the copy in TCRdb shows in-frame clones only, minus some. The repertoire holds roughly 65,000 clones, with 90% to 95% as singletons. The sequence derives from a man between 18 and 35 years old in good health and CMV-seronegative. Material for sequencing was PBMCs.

The CDR3 spells CASSPRSGRPPYEQYF. The CDR3 DNA reads TGTGCCAGCAGCCCGCGAAGCGGGAGGCCCCCCTACGAGCAGTACTTC. The V call is TRBV7-9, the J call TRBJ2-7; TRBD2 aligns across 9 bases. Germline loops: CDR1 SEHNR, CDR2 FQNEAQ (reference sequence). J lost 2 bases, V lost 5 bases, and 10 bases had no gene match. This CDR3 comprises 16 residues.